Sequencing of this T cell receptor beta chain was carried out in a study of blood T cell repertoires in COVID-19. Study summary: There were acute and convalescent COVID-19 samples, and they came from the United States, Italy and Spain.

The assay was immunoSEQ multiplex PCR, and TCRdb's table has in-frame clones only and misses some. Of about 430,000 clones listed, more than 80% are singletons. Recruitment covered under 25 US areas and drew participants whose ages spanned roughly 18 to 89 years. This clone has only a few counts. The sequence came from a man aged 25 to 40 who had recovered from COVID-19. The material sequenced was PBMCs or T cells enriched from blood (not recorded which).

The CDR3 DNA is TGTGCCAGCCGCCGGACTAGCGGGAGGGAGACCTACGAGCAGTACTTC. The encoded protein is CASRRTSGRETYEQYF. The chain carries TRBV21-1 and TRBJ2-7; the table assigns TRBD2, which was not confirmed against the DNA. TRBV21-1 represents a pseudogene. CDR3 length equals 16 residues.